This T cell receptor beta chain emerged from a study of cytomegalovirus exposure and HLA in healthy donors. Overall study findings and caveats: Researchers reported from a later analysis that most CMV-associated TCR beta chains appeared HLA-restricted. Earlier analysis looked at TCR beta V segments, and most were productive about 87% or about 30% of the time. Donors belonging to an Asian-associated ancestry cluster reportedly showed fewer N-insertions in productive TCRs than the 666-donor mean, according to what a later analysis found.

The CDR3 has 15 residues. Germline lookup yields CDR1 SGDLS and CDR2 YYNGEE. V lost 4 bases, J lost 2 bases, and 5 bases stayed unmatched. With 60 Vbeta and 13 Jbeta primers, the PCR was carried out. Produced via immunoSEQ multiplex PCR; TCRdb's table is partial and in-frame only. The sample's table shows around 80,000 clones. On this clone: Its cognate antigen is unknown.

The specimen sequenced was PBMCs. The sequence was collected from a boy younger than 18 in good health and CMV-seronegative. The chain recombines TRBV9 with TRBJ2-7; TRBD1 agrees at 11 bases. CDR3 sequence (DNA): TGTGCCAGCAGCACTGGGACAGGGGGTCCCTACGAGCAGTACTTC. Translating it yields CASSTGTGGPYEQYF.